Below, 2 T cell receptor beta chains from the same sample are listed, as sequenced in a study of T cells after yellow fever vaccination. TCRdb re-analysed the 5' RACE reads in MiXCR, keeping a single row per CDR3 protein. The repertoire includes under 600,000 distinct CDR3 sequences, 20% to 25% of them detected once, and 16% sits in the top ten. The material was PBMCs, obtained approximately 22 days after the first yellow fever vaccination. Receptor source: a man between 18 and 35 years old who received the YFV17D yellow fever vaccine.

This sequence joins TRBV27 and TRBJ2-4; either TRBD1 or TRBD2 may fit D (5 bases each). CDR1 is MNHEY and CDR2 is SMNVEV in the germline V gene (reference sequence). The CDR3 has 15 residues. V shed 6 bases and J shed 0 bases, with 12 bases lying between them. The CDR3 DNA is TGTGCCAGCAGCCCGGGACCTGTAGCCAAAAACATTCAGTACTTC. The encoded protein is CASSPGPVAKNIQYF.

Only a few counts were recorded for this clonotype. The chain combines TRBV7-3 with TRBJ1-2; unclear D gene. V shed 0 bases and J shed 8 bases, with 10 bases lying between them. There are 13 residues in the CDR3. CDR1 and CDR2 (germline): SGHTA, FQGTGA. In DNA, the CDR3 is TGTGCCAGCAGCTTAACCCCCGGGGTCGGCTACACCTTC. Amino acid sequence: CASSLTPGVGYTF.